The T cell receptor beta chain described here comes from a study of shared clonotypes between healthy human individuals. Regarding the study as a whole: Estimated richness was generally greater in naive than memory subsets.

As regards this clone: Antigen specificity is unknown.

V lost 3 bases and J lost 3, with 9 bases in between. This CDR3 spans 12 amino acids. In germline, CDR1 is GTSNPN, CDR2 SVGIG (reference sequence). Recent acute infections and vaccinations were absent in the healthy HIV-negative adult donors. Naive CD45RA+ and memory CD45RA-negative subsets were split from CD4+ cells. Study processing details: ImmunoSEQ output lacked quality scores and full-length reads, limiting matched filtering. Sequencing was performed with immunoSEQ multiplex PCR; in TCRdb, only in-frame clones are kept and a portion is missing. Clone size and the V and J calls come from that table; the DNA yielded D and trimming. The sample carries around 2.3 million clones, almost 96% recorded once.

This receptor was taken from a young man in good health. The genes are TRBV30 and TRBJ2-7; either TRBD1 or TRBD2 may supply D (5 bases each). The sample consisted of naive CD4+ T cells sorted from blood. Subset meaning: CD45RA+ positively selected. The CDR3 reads CAWRRGRYEQYF. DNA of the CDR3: TGTGCCTGGAGACGGGGACGCTACGAGCAGTACTTC. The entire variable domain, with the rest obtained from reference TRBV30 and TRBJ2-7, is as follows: SQTIHQWPATLVQPVGSPLSLECTVEGTSNPNLYWYRQAAGRGLQLLFYSVGIGQISSEVPQNLSASRPQDRQFILSSKKLLLSDSGFYLCAWRRGRYEQYFGPGTRLTVT.